This section outlines one T cell receptor beta chain sequence together with its context. These data originate in a study of cytomegalovirus exposure and HLA in healthy donors. CDR1 and CDR2 (germline): SQVTM, ANQGSEA. Trimming shortened V by 6 bases and J by 0 bases, and 15 bases separated the two germline ends. The CDR3 is 14 amino acids. The repertoire was sequenced with immunoSEQ multiplex PCR; TCRdb's copy has only in-frame clones and lacks some. Seen here are 100,000 to 150,000 clones, around nine tenths observed once, and the top ten hold around 3.4%. This rearrangement joins TRBV29-1 to TRBJ2-7; TRBD2 is a possible D gene (6 bases). This TCR was recovered from a young man in good health and CMV-seronegative. Sequencing was performed on PBMCs. The CDR3 sequence: CSVVTGTHSYEQYF. For the CDR3, the DNA is TGCAGCGTCGTGACCGGGACTCACTCCTACGAGCAGTACTTC.